This T cell receptor beta chain was identified in a study of cytotoxic CD8 clonotypes in ibrutinib-treated CLL. Study results and caveats: Age-matched healthy donor levels were exceeded by baseline clonality, which tracked circulating CD8+ T-cell counts. Clonality rose at ibrutinib response, held steady in sustained remission, and fell toward baseline at progression.

Using immunoSEQ multiplex PCR, the repertoire was profiled, and TCRdb retains in-frame clones only, with some absent. The sample has a few hundred thousand clones; roughly 67% are singletons. With respect to this clone: Its antigen is still unknown.

CDR1 is WSHSY, CDR2 SAAADI, per germline. The CDR3 has 15 residues. V was pared by 6 bases and J by 0 bases, with 5 bases of the junction left unmatched. The chain uses TRBV10-2 and TRBJ2-7, with 10 bases that match TRBD1. The origin of this receptor is a human donor with chronic lymphocytic leukemia. The material sequenced was PBMCs, taken after 36 months of ibrutinib treatment. The CDR3 is CASSRDRGLSYEQYF. The CDR3 nucleotides are TGCGCCAGCAGCAGGGACAGGGGCCTCTCCTACGAGCAGTACTTC.